This TCR beta chain was identified during a study of a mutant IDH1 vaccine in newly diagnosed glioma. Study background: Treated patients were approximately 60% male, roughly 40% female, mean age about 41 years. Scheduled at week 35, visit V12 preceded visit V13, held at week 47.

Libraries were prepared by immunoSEQ multiplex PCR; TCRdb keeps only in-frame clonotypes and omits some of them. The data hold tens of thousands of clones, with 89% observed a single time. The CDR3 runs 14 residues. Germline V gene sequence: CDR1 SGHNT, CDR2 YYREEE (reference sequence). Trimming cost V 0 bases and J 5 bases, with 10 bases left between them. Regarding time point: week 47, end of study. Every vaccination contained 300 ug of the mutant IDH1 20-mer peptide and was paired with topical imiquimod. The donors had new WHO grade 3 or 4 astrocytomas; these were IDH1-mutant and ATRX-lost. On this clone itself: Its antigen is as yet unknown.

Study-level points and caveats: Any relationship between pseudoprogression and changes in top peripheral T cell clonotypes seemed absent.

This receptor was taken from a woman aged 45 to 65 with glioma. The sequenced sample was PBMCs, obtained from a glioma patient whose treatment included an IDH1 peptide vaccine. V usage is TRBV5-4 and J usage is TRBJ2-3; no clear D gene. The CDR3, as DNA: TGTGCCAGCAGCTTGGAGGCCCGCGGAGATACGCAGTATTTT. It is translated as CASSLEARGDTQYF.